This T cell receptor (beta chain) was documented in a study of T cell responses to AZD1222 COVID-19 vaccine (dated by TCRdb to the early 2020s). Turning to the overall study: AZD1222 recipients whose second dose came at about 4 weeks and those whose second dose came at about 12 weeks were combined into one group, since spike-specific TCR depth and breadth did not differ between the two schedules. Trial participants were enrolled by age into subgroups of 18-55, 56-69 and 70-plus years, and around 150, 29 and 61 TCR-sequenced participants, respectively, were included in these subgroups. A total of around 240 trial participants underwent TCR sequencing, of whom roughly 210 received two doses of AZD1222 and about 25 received two doses of the MenACWY control vaccine.

Regarding this clone: What antigen it recognizes has not been identified. Base qualities are not at hand, and no much larger clone is one base apart.

The time point label for this specimen denotes: baseline before first vaccination. Vaccinee samples were obtained from the UK trials COV001 and COV002, which included a single-blind randomized controlled phase 2/3 trial of AZD1222 (ChAdOx1 nCoV-19) in healthy adults. For TCRbeta chain sequencing, PBMC samples from trial participants were taken at day 0 and at day 28 after the second dose. The CDR3 regions of human TCRbeta chains were analyzed by immunosequencing. Turning to the authors' computational methods: TCRs in the repertoires were matched against a reference library of SARS-CoV-2-specific TCRs that had been generated with the MIRA antigen-specificity platform. Breadth meant the fraction of unique TCRs that were SARS-CoV-2-associated, whereas depth meant the fraction of total T cells that were SARS-CoV-2-associated. Using the MIRA data, each spike-specific TCR was assigned both to the spike region to which the TCR was reactive and to a CD4 or CD8 class. Log10-transformed breadth and depth values were compared by one-way ANOVA with Sidak's multiple comparisons tests. This is the immuneACCESS table as TCRdb keeps it, with only in-frame sequences that have V and J called. A part of the clones is gone; compared with another copy, unresolved V genes explain less than half, and the rest is unexplained. V, J and clone size were drawn from that table, and D and trimming were deduced from the DNA. The sample records over 120,000 clones, about 92% of which are singletons. The ten largest clones represent roughly 9% of the sample.

Compared with germline, V lacks 3 bases and J lacks 3 bases; bases without a gene match: 8. The germline V gene encodes CDR1 KGHSH and CDR2 LQKENI. Counted from cysteine to phenylalanine, this CDR3 has 16 amino acids. Kept here is only the CDR3 DNA, which spans 48 bases and is read in frame from base 1. The research as a whole found: CD4 TCRs associated with the vaccine covered the entire spike protein, and the dominant responses were in regions 160-218 and 743-854. Only a handful of AZD1222 recipients were SARS-CoV-2 seropositive at baseline, limiting conclusions about previously exposed vaccinees. A significant rise in spike-specific TCR breadth and depth was observed after two AZD1222 doses relative to day 0 and relative to MenACWY recipients. The 56-69-year group was small, and its depth increase did not reach significance, likely because of low power. Because no samples from the day 14 peak response were available, repertoires could be characterized only after the peak T cell response. Participants were mostly white British, with more females than males. The authors suggested clonal diversity may have been underestimated. Reportedly, almost half of the unique spike-specific TCRs recognized epitopes lying outside the regions that are mutated in the B.1.351 and B.1.1.7 variants.

This chain is built from TRBV18 and TRBJ1-2, with 9 junctional bases fitting TRBD1. This TCR was recovered from an adult in good health. Here the sequenced sample was peripheral blood, taken on day 0 of AZD1222 vaccination. CDR3 region: CASSPSGTGLYYGYTF. The nucleotide sequence is given as TGTGCCAGCTCACCTAGTGGGACAGGGCTCTACTATGGCTACACCTTC.